This is a list of T cell receptor beta chains from one sample in a study of T cells in Graves' hyperthyroidism and ophthalmopathy. TCRdb itself ran the multiplex PCR reads through MiXCR, one entry per CDR3 protein. The data show hundreds of thousands of distinct CDR3 sequences, about 15% seen once. Sequences were obtained from blood. The receptors were sampled from a woman in her forties or fifties with Graves' ophthalmopathy. Both conserved end residues are part of each CDR3. The D gene is left open where the match is weak. Some rows mark clone size as missing; the rest say once, few, many or name a class of expanded clone.

TRBJ2-5 TRBV14 . few CASSQAPQEWVSQYF TGTGCCAGCAGCCAAGCCCCTCAGGAGTGGGTGTCCCAGTACTTC
TRBJ2-2 TRBV29-1 . few CSVANRLAGELFF TGCAGCGTTGCAAATAGGTTGGCCGGGGAGCTGTTTTTT
TRBJ1-1 TRBV20-1 . many CSAARSNTEAFF TGCAGTGCTGCCAGGAGTAACACTGAAGCTTTCTTT
TRBJ2-7 TRBV18 . . CASSPGPIRGRNEQYF TGTGCCAGCTCACCCGGGCCAATACGGGGGCGCAACGAGCAGTACTTC
TRBJ2-2 TRBV7-8 . many CASSLLDTGELFF TGTGCCAGCAGCTTACTGGACACCGGGGAGCTGTTTTTT
TRBJ2-7 TRBV6-6 . many CASSYDSGTIYEQYF TGTGCCAGCAGTTACGATTCAGGGACGATTTACGAGCAGTACTTC
TRBJ2-3 TRBV2 TRBD2 many CASQGPGGRTDTQYF TGTGCCAGCCAAGGACCGGGAGGGAGGACAGATACGCAGTATTTT
TRBJ2-4 TRBV7-2 . . CASSLIQGGNIQYF TGTGCCAGCAGCTTGATACAGGGCGGGAACATTCAGTACTTC
TRBJ2-5 TRBV5-1 TRBD2 once CASSLGLAGDQYF TGCGCCAGCAGCTTGGGGCTAGCGGGAGACCAGTACTTC
TRBJ2-4 TRBV28 . many CASSLSGSSIQYF TGTGCCAGCAGTTTATCAGGGTCCAGCATTCAGTACTTC
TRBJ2-3 TRBV2 TRBD1 many CASTRQGMTSDTQYF TGTGCCAGCACAAGACAGGGTATGACCTCAGATACGCAGTATTTT
TRBJ2-2 TRBV12-5 TRBD2 . CASGLGGLAGGRGHTGELFF TGTGCTAGTGGTTTGGGGGGACTAGCGGGAGGTCGAGGTCACACCGGGGAGCTGTTTTTT
TRBJ2-1 TRBV7-2 . many CASSDYRFNEQFF TGTGCCAGCAGCGACTACAGGTTCAATGAGCAGTTCTTC
TRBJ2-2 TRBV28 . many CASSLSVQGPNTGELFF TGTGCCAGCAGTTTATCGGTACAGGGTCCGAACACCGGGGAGCTGTTTTTT
TRBJ1-2 TRBV30 . many CAWITTRTYGYTF TGTGCCTGGATTACCACTCGGACCTATGGCTACACCTTC
TRBJ2-7 TRBV7-8 . many CASSLVQDSYEQYF TGTGCCAGCAGCTTAGTACAGGACTCCTACGAGCAGTACTTC
TRBJ2-7 TRBV7-9 . . CASSLIERVSSYEQYF TGTGCCAGCAGCTTAATAGAGCGGGTGAGCTCCTACGAGCAGTACTTC
TRBJ2-6 TRBV2 TRBD1 many CASSALGDRGFLGANVLTF TGTGCCAGCAGCGCGCTGGGGGACAGGGGATTCCTTGGGGCCAACGTCCTGACTTTC
TRBJ1-4 TRBV10-2 . few CASSEGGEKLFF TGCGCCAGCAGTGAAGGGGGTGAAAAACTGTTTTTT
TRBJ1-1 TRBV12-3/TRBV12-4 TRBD1 . CASSQGQGRNTEAFF TGTGCCAGCAGCCAGGGACAGGGGAGGAACACTGAAGCTTTCTTT
TRBJ2-1 TRBV20-1 . many CSARDQEGSYNEQFF TGCAGTGCTAGAGATCAGGAGGGCTCCTACAATGAGCAGTTCTTC
TRBJ2-2 TRBV30 TRBD2 many CAWSVLAGMGTGELFF TGTGCCTGGAGTGTACTAGCGGGGATGGGGACCGGGGAGCTGTTTTTT
TRBJ2-2 TRBV18 TRBD1 few CASSQPGTGRIVTGELFF TGTGCCAGCTCTCAACCCGGGACAGGGCGGATTGTTACCGGGGAGCTGTTTTTT
TRBJ2-5 TRBV6-1 TRBD2 few CASSTSGKGYQETQYF TGTGCCAGCAGCACTAGCGGGAAAGGATACCAAGAGACCCAGTACTTC
TRBJ1-1 TRBV5-1 . many CASSPNLGSSTEAFF TGCGCCAGCAGCCCAAATTTAGGTTCGAGTACTGAAGCTTTCTTT
TRBJ2-5 TRBV11-1 TRBD2 many CASSFPPPDLGGGETQYF TGTGCCAGCAGCTTTCCCCCCCCTGACTTGGGCGGGGGAGAGACCCAGTACTTC
TRBJ2-1 TRBV13 . . CASSSSNNREFSYNEQFF TGTGCCAGCAGCTCCTCCAACAACCGGGAGTTCTCTTACAATGAGCAGTTCTTC
TRBJ2-1 TRBV7-2 TRBD2 many CASSSKGLAVTGDEQFF TGTGCCAGCAGCTCTAAGGGACTAGCGGTGACAGGCGATGAGCAGTTCTTC
TRBJ2-5 TRBV7-8 . many CASSLAHGSSETQYF TGTGCCAGCAGCTTAGCGCACGGCTCGTCGGAGACCCAGTACTTC
TRBJ2-1 TRBV18 . few CASSPPSRATNEQFF TGTGCCAGCTCACCACCGAGCAGGGCAACGAATGAGCAGTTCTTC
TRBJ2-2 TRBV2 TRBD2 many CASSEQSGRAGELFF TGTGCCAGCAGTGAGCAAAGCGGGAGGGCCGGGGAGCTGTTTTTT
TRBJ2-7 TRBV5-1 TRBD2 . CASGVTSGRPHEQYF TGCGCCAGCGGCGTCACTAGCGGGAGGCCCCACGAGCAGTACTTC
TRBJ2-3 TRBV28 . many CASSYNRADTQYF TGTGCCAGCAGTTACAATAGAGCCGATACGCAGTATTTT
TRBJ2-1 TRBV6-1 TRBD2 few CASSEGTSGYEQFF TGTGCCAGCAGTGAAGGGACTAGCGGCTATGAGCAGTTCTTC
TRBJ2-1 TRBV20-1 TRBD2 many CSARLAGSYNEQFF TGCAGTGCTAGACTAGCGGGCTCCTACAATGAGCAGTTCTTC
TRBJ2-1 TRBV14 . few CASSQVDYQNNEQFF TGTGCCAGCAGCCAGGTGGACTATCAAAACAATGAGCAGTTCTTC
TRBJ2-5 TRBV19 TRBD1 few CASRDRGRGETQYF TGTGCCAGTAGGGACAGGGGCAGAGGAGAGACCCAGTACTTC
TRBJ2-7 TRBV3-1 TRBD1 few CASSQARGRRYEQYF TGTGCCAGCAGCCAAGCCAGGGGGCGCAGGTACGAGCAGTACTTC
TRBJ1-1 TRBV28 TRBD1 many CASRPIQGAGAFF TGTGCCAGCAGACCTATCCAGGGGGCAGGAGCTTTCTTT
TRBJ2-5 TRBV20-1 . many CSARQPGRLAETQYF TGCAGTGCTAGACAGCCGGGGCGCCTCGCAGAGACCCAGTACTTC
TRBJ2-5 TRBV4-3 TRBD1 . CASSQDRQGLSQYF TGCGCCAGCAGCCAAGATAGACAGGGGCTGTCCCAGTACTTC
TRBJ1-2 TRBV20-1 . many CSAPGRGDRGYTF TGCAGTGCTCCCGGCCGGGGGGACCGGGGCTACACCTTC
TRBJ1-6 TRBV5-1 TRBD1 few CATGTGDYNSPLHF TGCGCCACCGGGACAGGGGACTATAATTCACCCCTCCACTTT
TRBJ2-1 TRBV7-6 . many CASSPSQMDEQFF TGTGCCAGCAGCCCCTCGCAAATGGATGAGCAGTTCTTC
TRBJ1-1 TRBV30 . many CAWSGTLMHTEAFF TGTGCCTGGAGTGGGACATTAATGCACACTGAAGCTTTCTTT
TRBJ2-5 TRBV19 . . CASSIVGDVKTQYF TGTGCCAGTAGTATAGTCGGGGACGTGAAGACCCAGTACTTC
TRBJ2-1 TRBV18 TRBD2 many CASSPGLAGSPSYNEQFF TGTGCCAGCTCACCGGGACTAGCGGGAAGCCCATCCTACAATGAGCAGTTCTTC
TRBJ2-1 TRBV20-1 TRBD2 many CSAESGTSFYNEQFF TGCAGTGCCGAATCCGGGACTAGTTTCTACAATGAGCAGTTCTTC
TRBJ2-1 TRBV14 . many CASSQEGRVHEQFF TGTGCCAGCAGCCAAGAAGGACGGGTCCATGAGCAGTTCTTC
TRBJ1-1 TRBV18 . many CASSPPPGTEAFF TGTGCCAGCTCACCGCCCCCCGGGACTGAAGCTTTCTTT
TRBJ2-3 TRBV15 TRBD2 . CATREGEGPDTQYF TGTGCCACCAGAGAAGGGGAGGGACCAGATACGCAGTATTTT
TRBJ1-3 TRBV6-6 . many CASSYSTHRTGNTIYF TGTGCCAGCAGTTACTCTACACACAGAACTGGAAACACCATATATTTT
TRBJ2-7 TRBV7-3 TRBD2 many CASSYTSGSSYEQYF TGTGCCAGCAGCTATACTAGCGGGAGCTCCTACGAGCAGTACTTC
TRBJ2-1 TRBV28 . . CASGGSSYSEQFF TGTGCCAGCGGGGGAAGCTCCTACAGTGAGCAGTTCTTC
TRBJ2-1 TRBV27 TRBD1 few CASSSGTGDSEQFF TGTGCCAGCAGTTCCGGGACAGGGGACTCTGAGCAGTTCTTC